This T cell receptor beta chain was profiled in a study of regulatory T cells in long-lasting Graves disease. Study-level points and caveats: Whereas 966 public clonotypes were shared by new patients, persistent patients shared more, at around 2,700. Those with persistent Graves' had less TCR diversity than newly diagnosed patients.

This clonotype was observed at least ten times. The antigen remains unidentified. Time point meaning: newly diagnosed GD, antithyroid drugs for less than 3 months. The TCR library was made from RNA extracted from PBMCs. Germline CDR1 reads SGHAT; CDR2 reads FQNNGV. V dropped 5 bases and J dropped 1 base, with 12 bases sitting between them. The CDR3 spans 15 residues. Arm-PCR of CDR3 regions and iRepertoire HTBI primers were the basis on which TCR beta libraries were built. TCRdb fed the multiplex PCR reads into MiXCR, producing one record per CDR3 protein. This table has 350,000 to 550,000 distinct CDR3 sequences, 14% appearing once. These same records also appear under a second study, on T cells in Graves' hyperthyroidism and ophthalmopathy. From that second work: Uncontrolled infection, other autoimmune disease, pregnancy or lactation disqualified patients from enrolment.

Sequenced here: peripheral blood mononuclear cells (PBMCs), sampled at new diagnosis, from a patient treated with antithyroid drugs. This TCR was recovered from a woman between 50 and 59 years old with Graves disease. The chain links TRBV11-2 to TRBJ2-1, with D possibly TRBD1 on 5 matching bases. The CDR3 here is CASSHAGSSYNEQFF. CDR3 bases: TGTGCCAGCAGCCACGCAGGGTCTTCCTACAATGAGCAGTTCTTC.